This TCR beta chain was captured by sequencing in a study of beta chain features in type 1 diabetes. This clone was counted a single time. Its cognate antigen is unknown. The study's findings and limits: There was a moderate but significant shortening of TCRB CDR3s in all four CD4+ subsets of Type 1 diabetes patients.

Sorting of CD4+ naive, central memory, regulatory and stem cell-like memory cells was performed via CD45RO/CCR7/CD25/CD127/CD95/CD27. The study reverse transcribed the entire isolated RNA, so it sequenced expressed TCRB transcripts. This table comes from immunoSEQ multiplex PCR, and its TCRdb copy is limited to in-frame clones, with some not included. The sample lists about 740,000 clones; 13% were seen once. V was cut by 5 bases and J by 0 bases, with 11 bases left in between. Germline V CDR1 and CDR2: MDHEN, SYDVKM. The CDR3 has 14 residues. This TCR came from a man aged 18-30 years with type 1 diabetes. Sequencing used naive CD4+ T cells from blood. The J gene is TRBJ2-7, the V gene TRBV28; no firm D call. The DNA of the CDR3 is TGTGCCAGCAGTCCCGGGCCCTTCTCCTACGAGCAGTACTTC. This gives the protein CASSPGPFSYEQYF. Supplemented by reference TRBV28 and TRBJ2-7, the full variable domain reads DVKVTQSSRYLVKRTGEKVFLECVQDMDHENMFWYRQDPGLGLRLIYFSYDVKMKEKGDIPEGYSVSREKKERFSLILESASTNQTSMYLCASSPGPFSYEQYFGPGTRLTVT.